Listed here are 26 T cell receptor beta chains from one sample, sequenced in a study of blood T cell repertoires in COVID-19. Assay: immunoSEQ multiplex PCR; the TCRdb copy retains only in-frame clones and omits some. The repertoire holds more than 300,000 clones, with over 85% as singletons. The material sequenced was peripheral blood. These receptors all come from a woman aged 30 to 39 with COVID-19, enrolled during active disease.

The rearrangement joins TRBV19 to TRBJ2-2, with D maybe TRBD1 (5 bases). The germline V gene encodes CDR1 LNHDA and CDR2 SQIVND (reference sequence). This CDR3 is 15 amino acids long. V was cut by 1 base and J by 7 bases, with 13 bases left in between. The chain's CDR3 is CASSIVGPAGGELFF. Written as DNA, the CDR3 is TGTGCCAGTAGTATAGTGGGGCCGGCCGGCGGGGAGCTGTTTTTT.

This sequence joins TRBV19 and TRBJ2-5; 13 bases are shared with TRBD2. This CDR3 has 15 amino acids. V gave up 3 bases and J gave up 5 bases; unmatched junction bases: 3. Germline loops: CDR1 LNHDA, CDR2 SQIVND (reference sequence). The CDR3 nucleotides read TGTGCCAGTAGTATGGGACTAGCGGGGAGTGAGACCCAGTACTTC. Translating gives CASSMGLAGSETQYF.

V and J are TRBV10-1 and TRBJ2-5, with 7 positions matching TRBD1. V shed 6 bases and J 0 bases; nucleotides not matched to a gene: 7. Looked up from germline, CDR1 is WNHNN and CDR2 is SYGVQD (reference sequence). This CDR3 is built from 15 residues. CDR3 loop: CASSHHGTDQETQYF. CDR3 in DNA: TGCGCCAGCAGCCACCACGGGACAGACCAAGAGACCCAGTACTTC.

This chain links TRBV5-1 with TRBJ2-5; possibly TRBD1 for D (6 bases). The CDR3 is made up of 14 amino acids. In germline, CDR1 is SGHRS, CDR2 YFSETQ. Trimming left V 5 bases short and J 3 bases short, with 14 bases between. For the CDR3, the DNA is TGCGCCAGCAGGCCCGACAGGTGGGAAGAGACCCAGTACTTC. Residues: CASRPDRWEETQYF.

J is TRBJ1-2 and V is TRBV27; TRBD1 matches at 7 bases. V was clipped by 3 bases and J by 1 base; unmatched bases: 8. The germline CDR1 and CDR2 sequences are MNHEY and SMNVEV (reference sequence). The CDR3 length is 16 residues. In DNA form, the CDR3 reads TGTGCCAGCAGTTTGTCCCCAGGGGGAATTAACTATGGCTACACCTTC. Amino acid sequence: CASSLSPGGINYGYTF.

CDR3 coding DNA: TGTGCCAGCATCGAGAGGGTAGCTGCTTTGGATGAGCAGTTCTTC. Translating gives CASIERVAALDEQFF. The gene calls are TRBV13 and TRBJ2-1, with a weak D call TRBD2 (5 bases). Trimming shortened V by 7 bases and J by 8 bases, and 21 bases separated the two germline ends. The germline V gene encodes CDR1 PRHDT and CDR2 FYEKMQ (reference sequence). The CDR3 is 15 residues long.

J is TRBJ2-3 and V is TRBV5-1, with 8 nucleotides matching TRBD1. This CDR3 has 16 amino acids. V shed 4 bases, J shed 3 bases, and the junction held 10 bases outside the gene matches. The germline gives CDR1 SGHRS, CDR2 YFSETQ. The CDR3 DNA reads TGCGCCAGCAGCCTTGGACAGGGAATATGGACAGATACGCAGTATTTT. Protein sequence: CASSLGQGIWTDTQYF.

J is TRBJ1-5 and V is TRBV18; 10 bases are shared with TRBD1. The CDR3 has 16 residues. Germline CDR1 is KGHSH and CDR2 is LQKENI. Trimming at V came to 2 bases and at J to 4 bases, leaving 5 bases not matched to a gene. CDR3 nucleotide sequence: TGTGCCAGCTCACCAGAAGGGACAGGGGTTAATCAGCCCCAGCATTTT. It translates to CASSPEGTGVNQPQHF.

This sequence joins TRBV24-1 and TRBJ2-3, with 7 nucleotides matching TRBD1. J lost 8 bases, V lost 5 bases, and 9 bases had no gene match. Germline CDR1 is KGHDR and CDR2 is SFDVKD. The CDR3 contains 14 residues. The CDR3 nucleotides are TGTGCCACCAGTGCTAGGGGGCGCTTCCCTACGCAGTATTTT. As protein: CATSARGRFPTQYF.

The chain recombines TRBV2 with TRBJ1-2; 8 bases match TRBD1. This CDR3 is 12 amino acids long. Germline assignment: CDR1 SNHLY and CDR2 FYNNEI. V lost 5 bases and J lost 8; bases outside the gene matches: 4. CDR3 loop: CASSRQGLGYTF. CDR3 sequence (DNA): TGTGCCAGCAGTAGACAGGGGCTCGGCTACACCTTC.

V and J are TRBV11-2 and TRBJ2-1; possibly TRBD1 for D (6 bases). The CDR3 has 15 residues. Germline-derived CDR1 and CDR2 are SGHAT and FQNNGV. Trimming stripped 5 bases from V and 8 bases from J, with 19 bases between. As DNA, the CDR3 is TGTGCCAGCAGCCCAAGGCAGGGGTTAGTCGATGAGCAGTTCTTC. Translation gives CASSPRQGLVDEQFF.

This chain joins TRBV12-5 and TRBJ2-1; a weak D match, TRBD1 (6 bases). The V end was cut by 3 bases, the J end by 4 bases, with 16 bases between. CDR1 and CDR2 (germline): LGHNT, FRNRAP. This CDR3 spans 16 amino acids. Here the CDR3 DNA reads TGTGCTAGTGGTTTAATTCACAGGGCAACATACAATGAGCAGTTCTTC. It is translated as CASGLIHRATYNEQFF.

The J gene is TRBJ1-1, the V gene TRBV12-5, with 8 nucleotides matching TRBD1. Germline trimming cut 4 bases from V and 3 bases from J; bases unmatched to any gene: 4. This CDR3 is 14 amino acids long. In germline, CDR1 is LGHNT, CDR2 FRNRAP. The CDR3 nucleotides read TGTGCTAGTGGTTGGACAGGGACGCACACTGAAGCTTTCTTT. Translation gives CASGWTGTHTEAFF.

V usage is TRBV6-5 and J usage is TRBJ1-4; D is perhaps TRBD1 (6 bases). Trimming left V 2 bases short and J 8 bases short, with 15 bases between. Germline values: CDR1 MNHEY, CDR2 SVGAGI. This CDR3 is built from 15 residues. The CDR3 coding sequence is TGTGCCAGCAGTTACGAGGGCAGGGGAAAAGAAAAACTGTTTTTT. Translating it yields CASSYEGRGKEKLFF.

J is TRBJ1-5 and V is TRBV5-8; tentative D call: TRBD1 (5 bases). This CDR3 spans 15 amino acids. Germline CDR1 reads SGHTS; CDR2 reads YDEGEE. Trimming removed 2 bases from V and 0 bases from J, with 9 bases in between. The DNA for the CDR3 is TGTGCCAGCAGCTTCGGGGGTTATAGCAATCAGCCCCAGCATTTT. This encodes CASSFGGYSNQPQHF.

The chain joins TRBV27 to TRBJ1-2, with TRBD1 matching over 8 bases. The V gene end was trimmed by 6 bases and the J gene end by 4 bases; junction bases not matched to a gene: 4. The CDR3 sequence is 13 residues long. Germline-derived CDR1 and CDR2 are MNHEY and SMNVEV (reference sequence). The CDR3 region has the DNA TGTGCCAGCAGACCTACAGGGGGCTATGGCTACACCTTC. It specifies CASRPTGGYGYTF.

The chain employs TRBV9 and TRBJ2-1; TRBD1 matches at 9 bases. The CDR3 is 16 amino acids. V lost 4 bases and J lost 0; bases outside the gene matches: 5. Germline V gives CDR1 SGDLS, CDR2 YYNGEE. CDR3 bases: TGTGCCAGCAGCCCAGGGACAGGGAGCTCCTACAATGAGCAGTTCTTC. Protein sequence: CASSPGTGSSYNEQFF. The full variable domain, with the rest looked up from reference TRBV9 and TRBJ2-1, is DSGVTQTPKHLITATGQRVTLRCSPRSGDLSVYWYQQSLDQGLQFLIQYYNGEERAKGNILERFSAQQFPDLHSELNLSSLELGDSALYFCASSPGTGSSYNEQFFGPGTRLTVL.

This clone has more than one count but fewer than ten. The chain recombines TRBV5-5 with TRBJ1-5, with a possible D match to TRBD1 (6 bases). CDR1 is SGHKS and CDR2 is YYEKEE in the germline V gene (reference sequence). This CDR3 spans 15 amino acids. Between the trimmed V and J ends, which lost 1 base and 6 bases, there was a span of 14 bases. CDR3 in amino acids: CASSLNPRGGQPQHF. CDR3 sequence (DNA): TGTGCCAGCAGCTTGAATCCCCGAGGGGGTCAGCCCCAGCATTTT.

The chain recombines TRBV5-1 with TRBJ1-1, with no clear D. Looked up from germline, CDR1 is SGHRS and CDR2 is YFSETQ. V lost 0 bases, J lost 2 bases, and 8 bases lay in between. The CDR3 runs 14 residues. Here the CDR3 DNA reads TGCGCCAGCAGCTTGGGTCCAGGCAACACTGAAGCTTTCTTT. Protein sequence: CASSLGPGNTEAFF.

The chain has TRBV5-4 and TRBJ1-1; maybe TRBD1 (6 bases). Germline CDR1 and CDR2: SGHNT and YYREEE (reference sequence). The CDR3 consists of 13 residues. The ends were cut back, 1 base at V and 6 bases at J, with 10 bases in the middle. In nucleotides, the CDR3 is TGTGCCAGCAGCTTGTTCGAGGGGGCTGAAGCTTTCTTT. It translates to CASSLFEGAEAFF.

The chain has TRBV4-1 and TRBJ1-6; 7 bases map to TRBD1. Germline assignment: CDR1 MGHRA and CDR2 YSYEKL. The ends lost 0 bases at V and 2 bases at J; junction bases unmatched: 7. The CDR3 totals 18 residues. CDR3 coding DNA: TGCGCCAGCAGCCAAGAGCCACCCGGGACAGCCTATAATTCACCCCTCCACTTT. Translated: CASSQEPPGTAYNSPLHF.

This clone was counted a single time. J is TRBJ2-3 and V is TRBV5-1, with 9 bases lining up with TRBD2. The CDR3 contains 15 residues. Germline V CDR1 and CDR2: SGHRS, YFSETQ. Trimming cost V 4 bases and J 2 bases; bases outside gene matches: 5. In DNA form, the CDR3 reads TGCGCCAGCAGCCTACAGCGGGGGGACACAGATACGCAGTATTTT. Translating it yields CASSLQRGDTDTQYF.

J is TRBJ1-1 and V is TRBV7-8; TRBD1 is a possible D gene (6 bases). CDR3 length: 13 amino acids. Trimming cost V 5 bases and J 1 base, with 8 bases left between them. Germline V gene lookup returns CDR1 SGHVS and CDR2 FQNEAQ. DNA of the CDR3: TGTGCCAGCAGCGTACAGGGGAACACTGAAGCTTTCTTT. Translation gives CASSVQGNTEAFF. Based on the CDR3 plus reference TRBV7-8 and TRBJ1-1, the full variable domain is GAGVSQSPRYKVAKRGQDVALRCDPISGHVSLFWYQQALGQGPEFLTYFQNEAQLDKSGLPSDRFFAERPEGSVSTLKIQRTQQEDSAVYLCASSVQGNTEAFFGQGTRLTVV.

This chain links TRBV9 with TRBJ1-2; perhaps TRBD1 as D (5 bases). The length of the CDR3 is 16 residues. V dropped 3 bases and J dropped 6 bases, with 21 bases sitting between them. The germline CDR1 and CDR2 sequences are SGDLS and YYNGEE. The CDR3 nucleotides read TGTGCCAGCAGCGGGACCCTAACAGGAAGCTGGGATGGCTACACCTTC. This encodes CASSGTLTGSWDGYTF.

The CDR3 region is CASSSSGHSSYEQYF. CDR3 in DNA: TGTGCCAGCAGCTCTTCGGGACATTCTTCCTACGAGCAGTACTTC. The V gene is TRBV7-2, the J gene TRBJ2-7; D is perhaps TRBD1 (6 bases). The V gene's germline CDR1 is SGHTA and CDR2 FQGNSA. V lost 4 bases and J lost 1, with 14 bases in between. There are 15 residues in the CDR3.

This clone has a single count. The chain carries TRBV4-2 and TRBJ1-6; D gene ambiguous. Germline-derived CDR1 and CDR2 are LGHNA and YNFKEQ. V was cut by 1 base and J by 6 bases, with 7 bases left in between. The CDR3 runs 14 residues. The CDR3: CASSQGRGNSPLHF. CDR3 bases: TGTGCCAGCAGCCAAGGACGAGGTAATTCACCCCTCCACTTT.